This T cell receptor (beta chain) was retrieved from a study of T cell responses to AZD1222 COVID-19 vaccine. The study's findings and limits: Increased Spike-specific TCR breadth and depth were observed after two AZD1222 doses. In a largely white British group with more females than males, clonal diversity was possibly underestimated. Sampling captured repertoires only after the peak T cell response.

This CDR3 has 17 residues. V lost 5 bases and J 0 bases, leaving 17 bases between the germline ends. Germline V gene lookup returns CDR1 SGHTA and CDR2 FQGNSA. Turning to this clone: The antigen is not known.

Assay used: immunoSEQ multiplex PCR; TCRdb lists only in-frame clones, some missing. Of 150,000 or so clones in the sample, around 89% were seen once. This specimen consisted of peripheral blood, obtained on day 0 of AZD1222 vaccination. The chain couples TRBV7-2 to TRBJ1-3; D gene unclear. The TCR sequence derives from an adult in good health. This CDR3 is CASSPTLRSISGNTIYF. CDR3 DNA sequence: TGTGCCAGCAGCCCGACGCTCAGATCGATCTCTGGAAACACCATATATTTT.